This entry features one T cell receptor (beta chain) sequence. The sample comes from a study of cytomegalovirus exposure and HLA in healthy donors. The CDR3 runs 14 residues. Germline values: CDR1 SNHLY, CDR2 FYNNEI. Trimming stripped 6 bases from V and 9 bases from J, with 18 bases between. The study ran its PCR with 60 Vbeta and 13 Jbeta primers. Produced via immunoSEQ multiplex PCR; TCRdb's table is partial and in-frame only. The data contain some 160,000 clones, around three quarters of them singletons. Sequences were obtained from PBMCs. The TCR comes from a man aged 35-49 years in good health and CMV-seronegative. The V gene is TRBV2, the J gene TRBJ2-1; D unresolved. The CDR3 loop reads CASRLSTPPGEQFF. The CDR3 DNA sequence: TGTGCCAGCAGGCTTTCAACTCCACCCGGTGAGCAGTTCTTC.